The next 18 T cell receptor beta chains were all read from a single sample in a study of blood T cell repertoires in COVID-19 (TCRdb year 2020). The method was the immunoSEQ multiplex PCR assay. The table was pulled from immuneACCESS by TCRdb, which kept in-frame rearrangements only. Such tables lose some clones; where checked, under half of the loss comes from unresolved V genes, and the rest has no known cause. This sample has almost 200,000 clones in its table, and 86% of those were observed once. 0.75% to 0.9% of the sample comes from the top ten. Sequenced material: peripheral blood. The source of these receptors is a woman aged 70 to 79 with acute or convalescent COVID-19.

V and J are TRBV3-1 (or the pseudogene TRBV3-2) and TRBJ1-5; 7 bases align to TRBD1. J gave up 9 bases and V 4 bases, and 6 bases lay outside the gene matches. This CDR3 has 13 residues. Germline V gene sequence: CDR1 LGHDT, CDR2 YNNKEL (reference sequence). CDR3 loop: CASSPDRLAPQHF. CDR3 DNA sequence: TGTGCCAGCAGCCCGGACAGGCTTGCGCCCCAGCATTTT.

CDR3 bases: TGTGCCAGCAGCTTAGCCCCGGGGACTAGCGGGAGAACACACCCCTACGAGCAGTACTTC. It translates to CASSLAPGTSGRTHPYEQYF. The gene calls are TRBV7-6 and TRBJ2-7; TRBD2 aligns across 14 bases. The V segment lost 0 bases and the J segment 2 bases; nucleotides outside the gene matches: 12. The CDR3 contains 20 residues. Germline values: CDR1 SGHVS, CDR2 FNYEAQ.

The CDR3, as DNA: TGTGCCAGCGTCTCTCCGGGAAACACCATATATTTT. Its protein product is CASVSPGNTIYF. The chain couples TRBV6-5 to TRBJ1-3; D gene ambiguous. Trimming left V 8 bases short and J 4 bases short, with 9 bases between. Germline V gives CDR1 MNHEY, CDR2 SVGAGI. CDR3 length: 12 residues.

V gene TRBV4-1 combines with J gene TRBJ1-1, with 8 positions matching TRBD1. The junction had 5 bases not matched to a gene; V was cut back by 4 bases and J by 1 base. The length of the CDR3 is 15 residues. CDR1 is MGHRA and CDR2 is YSYEKL in the germline V gene. The CDR3 here is CASSRDRGQNTEAFF. The CDR3 DNA reads TGCGCCAGCAGCCGTGACAGGGGCCAGAACACTGAAGCTTTCTTT.

The genes are TRBV6-5 and TRBJ1-5; D call uncertain. The V gene's germline CDR1 is MNHEY and CDR2 SVGAGI. This CDR3 spans 14 amino acids. The V gene lost 6 bases and the J gene lost 0 bases, with 9 bases spanning the gap. The CDR3: CASRPGGSNQPQHF. For the CDR3, the DNA is TGTGCCAGCAGACCCGGTGGTAGCAATCAGCCCCAGCATTTT.

V gene TRBV16 combines with J gene TRBJ1-5; D may be TRBD1 (5 bases). V was clipped by 4 bases and J by 0 bases, with 22 bases between them. This CDR3 spans 19 amino acids. Germline CDR1 KGHSY, CDR2 FQNENV. The CDR3 DNA reads TGTGCCAGCAGCCCCTCCTCCAGCAGGGTGGGATATAGCAATCAGCCCCAGCATTTT. Translation: CASSPSSSRVGYSNQPQHF.

The rearrangement joins TRBV4-3 to TRBJ1-5; D possibly corresponds to TRBD1 (6 bases). The CDR3 loop spans 14 amino acids. The germline gives CDR1 LGHNA, CDR2 YSLEER. Trimming took off 0 bases at V and 6 bases at J, with 9 bases between the two ends. CDR3 region: CASSQDRGGQPQHF. CDR3 bases: TGCGCCAGCAGCCAAGACAGGGGTGGTCAGCCCCAGCATTTT.

This clone was counted a single time. The chain links TRBV11-3 to TRBJ2-6, with D tentatively TRBD2 (6 bases). V lost 0 bases, J lost 1 base, and 10 bases lay in between. The CDR3 consists of 17 residues. Germline V gene lookup returns CDR1 SGHNT and CDR2 YENEEA. This chain's CDR3 is CASSLESGVSGANVLTF. In nucleotides, the CDR3 is TGTGCCAGCAGCTTAGAATCGGGAGTATCTGGGGCCAACGTCCTGACTTTC. The entire variable domain, with the rest obtained from reference TRBV11-3 and TRBJ2-6, is as follows: EAGVVQSPRYKIIEKKQPVAFWCNPISGHNTLYWYLQNLGQGPELLIRYENEEAVDDSQLPKDRFSAERLKGVDSTLKIQPAELGDSAVYLCASSLESGVSGANVLTFGAGSRLTVL.

The V gene is TRBV5-1, the J gene TRBJ1-5; D call uncertain. Trimming took 0 bases from V and 0 from J, leaving 10 bases between them. The germline V gene has CDR1 SGHRS and CDR2 YFSETQ. The CDR3 contains 16 residues. The CDR3 is CASSLGASDSNQPQHF. The CDR3 DNA is TGCGCCAGCAGCTTGGGGGCAAGTGATAGCAATCAGCCCCAGCATTTT. Based on the CDR3 plus reference TRBV5-1 and TRBJ1-5, the full variable domain is KAGVTQTPRYLIKTRGQQVTLSCSPISGHRSVSWYQQTPGQGLQFLFEYFSETQRNKGNFPGRFSGRQFSNSRSEMNVSTLELGDSALYLCASSLGASDSNQPQHFGDGTRLSIL.

V is TRBV15 and J is TRBJ1-1; D call uncertain. The CDR3 covers 10 residues. The ends were cut back, 8 bases at V and 6 bases at J, with 7 bases in the middle. CDR1 is LNHNV and CDR2 is YYDKDF in the germline V gene (reference sequence). CDR3 loop: CATEIAEAFF. The CDR3 DNA is TGTGCCACCGAGATAGCTGAAGCTTTCTTT.

V usage is TRBV10-3 and J usage is TRBJ1-1, with 7 bases that match TRBD1. V trimming: 3 bases; J trimming: 1 base; junction bases outside the gene matches: 8. The CDR3 contains 16 residues. Germline CDR1 and CDR2: ENHRY and SYGVKD. CDR3 region: CAISDGQDRGNTEAFF. The CDR3, as DNA: TGTGCCATCAGTGACGGACAGGACCGGGGGAACACTGAAGCTTTCTTT.

This clone was observed a few times. The rearrangement uses TRBV10-3 and TRBJ2-5; 9 bases map to TRBD2. The CDR3 is 13 amino acids. Germline V gene data show CDR1 as ENHRY and CDR2 as SYGVKD. V shed 3 bases and J 5 bases; nucleotides not matched to a gene: 1. CDR3 sequence reads: CAISDSGRETQYF. CDR3 sequence (DNA): TGTGCCATCAGTGACAGCGGGAGGGAGACCCAGTACTTC.

This clone has a single count. The V gene is TRBV9, the J gene TRBJ2-3; 10 bases are a match to TRBD2. Unmatched junction bases numbered 8, after V lost 4 bases and J lost 0 bases. The germline V gene has CDR1 SGDLS and CDR2 YYNGEE. This CDR3 has 17 residues. CDR3 sequence: CASSLRTSGTSTDTQYF. CDR3 DNA sequence: TGTGCCAGCAGCCTCCGGACTAGCGGAACTAGCACAGATACGCAGTATTTT.

This chain uses TRBV28 with TRBJ1-5, with a tentative D call TRBD1 (5 bases). The ends were cut back, 2 bases at V and 5 bases at J, with 10 bases in the middle. Germline CDR1 MDHEN, CDR2 SYDVKM. The CDR3 runs to 14 residues. CDR3 DNA sequence: TGTGCCAGCAGTTTACCTCAGGGTTATCAGCCCCAGCATTTT. Encoded protein: CASSLPQGYQPQHF.

The chain links TRBV6-5 to TRBJ2-1, with a possible D match to TRBD2 (5 bases). V gave up 11 bases and J gave up 6 bases, with 14 bases separating them. Germline V CDR1 and CDR2: MNHEY, SVGAGI. The CDR3 has 12 residues. CDR3 in DNA: TGTGCCGCCTCGGGGTCCCGCAATGAGCAGTTCTTC. It specifies CAASGSRNEQFF.

V gene TRBV2 combines with J gene TRBJ1-5; 12 bases are a match to TRBD1. The CDR3 covers 15 residues. Trimming cost V 5 bases and J 6 bases; bases outside gene matches: 5. The V gene's germline CDR1 is SNHLY and CDR2 FYNNEI. The CDR3 coding sequence is TGTGCCAGCAGTCCGGGACAGGGGGCCTTTCAGCCCCAGCATTTT. Its protein is CASSPGQGAFQPQHF.

The J gene is TRBJ2-5, the V gene TRBV9; perhaps TRBD2 as D (6 bases). This CDR3 spans 14 amino acids. Germline assignment: CDR1 SGDLS and CDR2 YYNGEE. Trimming left V 2 bases short and J 2 bases short, with 10 bases between. The CDR3 nucleotides are TGTGCCAGCAGCGTGGGACTGAAGCAAGAGACCCAGTACTTC. This gives the protein CASSVGLKQETQYF.

This clone was seen a handful of times. The V gene is TRBV11-3, the J gene TRBJ1-1, with D possibly being TRBD1 (5 bases). Trimming took off 4 bases at V and 7 bases at J, with 10 bases between the two ends. This CDR3 is built from 12 residues. Per germline, CDR1 SGHNT and CDR2 YENEEA. This CDR3 is CASSSRQSEAFF. In DNA, the CDR3 is TGTGCCAGCAGCTCACGACAGAGTGAAGCTTTCTTT.